This record covers a single T cell receptor (beta chain). Losses at the gene ends were 4 bases for V and 5 bases for J; bases not matched to a gene: 6. The germline gives CDR1 LGHDT, CDR2 YNNKEL (reference sequence). CDR3 length equals 14 residues. As processed by the authors: Estimated nucleated cell counts came from reference gene primer amplification. The repertoire was sequenced with immunoSEQ multiplex PCR; TCRdb's copy has only in-frame clones and lacks some. The V and J calls and the clone size are those of that table, but D and trimming were determined from the DNA. The sample contains about 140,000 clones, approximately 85% of which appear only once. The sample belongs to a study of blood T cell repertoires in COVID-19.

The sequenced sample consisted of peripheral blood. This TCR came from a man aged 50-59 years with acute or convalescent COVID-19. The chain recombines TRBV3-1 (or the pseudogene TRBV3-2) with TRBJ1-1, with TRBD1 matching 8 bases. CDR3 in DNA: TGTGCCAGCAGCCGGACAGGGACGGAGACTGAAGCTTTCTTT. As protein: CASSRTGTETEAFF.